The sequence of this T cell receptor beta chain was determined in a study of beta chain features in type 1 diabetes. Study-wide points: Using cDNA template may skew counts toward highly expressing activated cells. A closer apparent resemblance between naive, central memory and Treg TCRB repertoires was seen in patients than in healthy donors. Type 1 diabetes patients showed a moderate but significant shortening of TCRB CDR3s in all four CD4+ subsets.

Of note for this clone: The antigen is unknown.

Sorting produced populations that all topped 95% purity. The CDR3 length is 14 residues. Trimming shortened V by 2 bases and J by 3 bases, and 8 bases separated the two germline ends. The germline gives CDR1 MGHDK, CDR2 SYGVNS. Investigators reverse transcribed all isolated RNA, so they sequenced expressed TCRB transcripts. Sequencing used immunoSEQ multiplex PCR; TCRdb keeps in-frame clones, though not all of them. The table lists about 470,000 clones, 30% of them singletons. This TCR derives from a young man in good health. The chain links TRBV25-1 to TRBJ1-5, with D uncertain. The sequencing input was naive CD4+ T cells from blood. The CDR3 loop is CASSETGSNQPQHF. CDR3 nucleotide sequence: TGTGCCAGCAGTGAAACGGGTTCCAATCAGCCCCAGCATTTT.